This T cell receptor (beta chain) was documented in a study of cytomegalovirus exposure and HLA in healthy donors. Study-wide background: As released early, the data held roughly 85 million unique TCRs from HLA-typed donors.

The CDR3 consists of 13 residues. Germline V CDR1 and CDR2: MNHNS, SASEGT. Trimming cost V 6 bases and J 2 bases, with 7 bases left between them. PCR amplification relied on 60 Vbeta primers (plus 13 Jbeta primers). Using immunoSEQ multiplex PCR, the repertoire was profiled, and TCRdb retains in-frame clones only, with some absent. This sample has 95,000 to 150,000 clones, with roughly 75% found just once. General study points: Later on, an analysis showed TCR association rates differing by HLA locus, with DRB1 the most and HLA-C the fewest. Cytomegalovirus-associated status was assigned to fewer than 200 TCR beta chains.

Worth noting for this clone: What it binds is not known.

The chain is built from TRBV6-1 and TRBJ2-2; D remains unclear. Sample: PBMCs. This clonotype was sampled from a female donor in good health and CMV-seronegative. The CDR3 DNA sequence: TGTGCCAGCAGGGTACTTAACACCGGGGAGCTGTTTTTT. Its translation is CASRVLNTGELFF.